This T cell receptor (beta chain) was identified in a study of Ad26.COV2.S vaccination and SARS-CoV-2 variants. Of note for this clone: At the DNA level, this CDR3 is encoded by other sequences in the same sample as well.

Described treatment: some 20 received Ad26.COV2.S at low or high dose, single or two shots; roughly five received placebo; per-sample allocation not given. It was on day 63 after the first vaccine or placebo injection that samples were taken. Some clones are missing from TCRdb's copy, which holds only in-frame ones; the method was immunoSEQ multiplex PCR. The table records a few hundred thousand clones, 89% of them present only once. The clonotype originates from a person aged 18-65 years who received the Ad26.COV2.S COVID-19 vaccine or a placebo. The material was peripheral blood, obtained in a trial of Ad26.COV2.S vaccine versus placebo.

This CDR3 is CASSLGQDYGYTF. CDR3 nucleotides: TGTGCCAGCAGCTTGGGACAGGACTATGGCTACACCTTC. The chain combines TRBV5-4 with TRBJ1-2; the D gene is possibly TRBD1 (6 bases). The length of the CDR3 is 13 residues. The germline V gene encodes CDR1 SGHNT and CDR2 YYREEE (reference sequence). V was trimmed by 0 bases and J by 3 bases, leaving 6 bases between them.